The 16 T cell receptor beta chains below were found in one sample sequenced in a study of T cells after yellow fever vaccination. One entry per CDR3 protein results from TCRdb running MiXCR on the 5' RACE reads. This table holds 300,000 to 350,000 distinct CDR3 sequences, about 8.3% found once. The source material was PBMCs, sampled more than 40 days after the first yellow fever vaccination. Source of these receptors: a man younger than 30 who received the YFV17D yellow fever vaccine.

This chain links TRBV15 with TRBJ1-1, with D possibly matching TRBD1 (5 bases). The CDR3 extends over 12 amino acids. CDR1 is LNHNV, CDR2 YYDKDF, per germline (reference sequence). V gave up 5 bases and J gave up 3 bases, with 7 bases separating them. The CDR3 region is CATSLGDTEAFF. The CDR3 coding sequence is TGTGCCACCAGCCTGGGGGACACTGAAGCTTTCTTT.

The CDR3 reads CASSDGRSGPYEQYV. DNA for the CDR3: TGTGCCAGCAGTGATGGTCGCAGCGGACCCTACGAGCAGTACGTC. This rearrangement joins TRBV6-1 to TRBJ2-7; D is perhaps TRBD2 (5 bases). V dropped 3 bases and J dropped 2 bases, with 14 bases sitting between them. The germline gives CDR1 MNHNS, CDR2 SASEGT. The CDR3 has 15 residues.

This clonotype was counted at least ten times. The V gene is TRBV6-5, the J gene TRBJ1-1; maybe TRBD1 (6 bases). This CDR3 region has 14 residues. Germline-derived CDR1 and CDR2 are MNHEY and SVGAGI. The ends were cut back, 4 bases at V and 0 bases at J, with 9 bases in the middle. Here the CDR3 DNA reads TGTGCCAGCAGTTCTAGGGGGATGAACACTGAAGCTTTCTTT. The encoded protein is CASSSRGMNTEAFF.

This clonotype was seen many times. The gene calls are TRBV12-3 or TRBV12-4 and TRBJ1-1; D ambiguous. The CDR3 extends over 12 amino acids. V lost 5 bases and J lost 3, with 7 bases in between. CDR3 protein: CASSPQDTEAFF. In DNA, the CDR3 is TGTGCCAGCAGTCCCCAGGACACTGAAGCTTTCTTT.

The V and J genes are TRBV7-2 and TRBJ2-5; the D is unclear. The CDR3 spans 12 residues. Germline V gene sequence: CDR1 SGHTA, CDR2 FQGNSA. V dropped 5 bases and J dropped 5 bases, with 9 bases sitting between them. The CDR3 spells CASSAYSETQYF. In DNA, the CDR3 is TGTGCCAGCAGCGCCTACTCGGAGACCCAGTACTTC. The variable domain in full, with the rest retrieved from reference TRBV7-2 and TRBJ2-5, is GAGVSQSPSNKVTEKGKDVELRCDPISGHTALYWYRQSLGQGLEFLIYFQGNSAPDKSGLPSDRFSAERTGGSVSTLTIQRTQQEDSAVYLCASSAYSETQYFGPGTRLLVL.

A few counts support this clonotype. CDR3 residues: CASSESGSLGVYGYTF. DNA of the CDR3: TGCGCCAGCAGTGAGTCGGGATCCCTAGGCGTCTATGGCTACACCTTC. The chain recombines TRBV10-2 with TRBJ1-2, with unresolved D. V gave up 0 bases and J gave up 4 bases, with 15 bases separating them. Per the germline V gene, CDR1 is WSHSY and CDR2 is SAAADI. The CDR3 has 16 residues.

At least ten counts were recorded for this clonotype. V gene TRBV9 combines with J gene TRBJ2-3, with 10 nucleotides matching TRBD2. There are 17 residues in the CDR3. V dropped 0 bases and J dropped 0; count of bases not matched to a gene: 4. CDR1 is SGDLS, CDR2 YYNGEE, per germline. CDR3 loop: CASSVGLAGGSTDTQYF. CDR3 nucleotides: TGTGCCAGCAGCGTAGGACTAGCGGGTGGGAGCACAGATACGCAGTATTTT.

This clonotype has ten or more counts. The chain carries TRBV7-2 and TRBJ2-2; D gene ambiguous. The CDR3 has 15 residues. The V end lost 2 bases, the J end lost 3 bases, and 10 bases lay between the germline ends. Germline values: CDR1 SGHTA, CDR2 FQGNSA. CDR3 protein: CASSLRLGYTGELFF. For the CDR3, the DNA is TGTGCCAGCAGCTTAAGGCTAGGATACACCGGGGAGCTGTTTTTT.

This chain joins TRBV3-1 and TRBJ2-7, with 7 nucleotides matching TRBD1. Germline values: CDR1 LGHDT, CDR2 YNNKEL (reference sequence). V trimming: 1 base; J trimming: 5 bases; junction bases outside the gene matches: 5. There are 14 residues in the CDR3. The CDR3 sequence is CASSQGGTVHEQYF. CDR3 DNA sequence: TGTGCCAGCAGCCAAGGAGGGACAGTCCACGAGCAGTACTTC.

The rearrangement joins TRBV7-9 to TRBJ2-5; no reliable D call. The CDR3 is 15 residues long. In germline, CDR1 is SEHNR, CDR2 FQNEAQ (reference sequence). Trimming stripped 5 bases from V and 4 bases from J, with 17 bases between. The CDR3 DNA sequence: TGTGCCAGCAGCGCACCGCATAGTAGTAGAGAGACCCAGTACTTC. Protein product: CASSAPHSSRETQYF.

This clonotype was detected only a few times. The CDR3 is CASSGNGAYNEQFF. The CDR3 DNA reads as TGTGCCAGTAGTGGGAACGGGGCTTACAATGAGCAGTTCTTC. The genes are TRBV19 and TRBJ2-1, with D possibly being TRBD1 or TRBD2 (5 bases each). V was trimmed by 5 bases and J by 4 bases, leaving 12 bases between them. Per germline, CDR1 LNHDA and CDR2 SQIVND (reference sequence). This CDR3 spans 14 amino acids. The full variable domain, rest sourced from reference TRBV19 and TRBJ2-1, is DGGITQSPKYLFRKEGQNVTLSCEQNLNHDAMYWYRQDPGQGLRLIYYSQIVNDFQKGDIAEGYSVSREKKESFPLTVTSAQKNPTAFYLCASSGNGAYNEQFFGPGTRLTVL.

J is TRBJ2-7 and V is TRBV20-1; tentatively, D is TRBD1 (5 bases). The CDR3 contains 14 residues. The germline V and J ends were trimmed by 3 bases and 2 bases, with 14 bases remaining between them. The V gene's germline CDR1 is DFQATT and CDR2 SNEGSKA (reference sequence). This CDR3 is CSASWAGNPYEQYF. The DNA for the CDR3 is TGCAGTGCTAGTTGGGCAGGGAATCCCTACGAGCAGTACTTC.

This clonotype came up a few times. The chain joins TRBV15 to TRBJ2-1, with 10 positions matching TRBD1. V shed 2 bases, J shed 7 bases, and the junction held 8 bases outside the gene matches. CDR1 LNHNV and CDR2 YYDKDF come from the germline V gene (reference sequence). The CDR3 consists of 16 residues. In nucleotides, the CDR3 is TGTGCCACCAGCAGACTTTCGGACAGGGGGATAAATGAGCAGTTCTTC. Translation: CATSRLSDRGINEQFF.

CDR3 sequence: CASSPRGTSKDIQYF. The CDR3 DNA follows: TGCGCCAGCAGCCCCCGGGGGACATCGAAAGACATTCAGTACTTC. The gene calls are TRBV5-1 and TRBJ2-4; D possibly matches TRBD1 or TRBD2 (6 bases each). The V and J ends lost 4 bases and 8 bases respectively, with 19 bases between them. This CDR3 is 15 amino acids long. Germline CDR1 and CDR2: SGHRS and YFSETQ.

This clonotype was picked up a small number of times. The rearrangement uses TRBV28 and TRBJ1-4, with a possible D match to TRBD1 (5 bases). This CDR3 region has 11 residues. V lost 11 bases and J lost 10, with 14 bases in between. Germline CDR1 and CDR2: MDHEN and SYDVKM. The CDR3 reads CAATVQGKLFF. Here the CDR3 DNA reads TGTGCCGCTACGGTCCAGGGAAAACTGTTTTTT.

This clonotype was counted ten times or more. The V gene is TRBV5-1, the J gene TRBJ2-5; D is unclear. V was shortened by 4 bases and J by 3 bases, with 13 bases between the two germline ends. The V gene's germline CDR1 is SGHRS and CDR2 YFSETQ. The CDR3 has 14 amino acids. The DNA of the CDR3 is TGCGCCAGCAGCCCCCCACCAGGAGAAGAGACCCAGTACTTC. It encodes CASSPPPGEETQYF. The full variable domain, in which reference TRBV5-1 and TRBJ2-5 provide the parts outside the CDR3, is KAGVTQTPRYLIKTRGQQVTLSCSPISGHRSVSWYQQTPGQGLQFLFEYFSETQRNKGNFPGRFSGRQFSNSRSEMNVSTLELGDSALYLCASSPPPGEETQYFGPGTRLLVL.